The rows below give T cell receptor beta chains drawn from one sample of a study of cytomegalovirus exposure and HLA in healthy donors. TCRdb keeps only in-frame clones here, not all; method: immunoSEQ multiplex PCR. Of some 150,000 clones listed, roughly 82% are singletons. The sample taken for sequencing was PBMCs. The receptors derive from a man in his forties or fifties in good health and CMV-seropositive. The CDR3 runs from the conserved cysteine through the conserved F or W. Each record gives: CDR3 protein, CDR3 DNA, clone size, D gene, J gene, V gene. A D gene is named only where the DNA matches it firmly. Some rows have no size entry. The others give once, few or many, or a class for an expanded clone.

CASTGGLAEQETQYF | TGCGCCAGCACCGGGGGACTAGCGGAACAAGAGACCCAGTACTTC | NA | TRBD2 | TRBJ2-5 | TRBV5-1
CASSLIRGQQNTIYF | TGTGCCAGCAGCTTAATTCGCGGACAGCAAAACACCATATATTTT | NA | NA | TRBJ1-3 | TRBV7-2
CASSQDRDSYYGYTF | TGCGCCAGCAGCCAAGATCGAGACAGTTACTATGGCTACACCTTC | NA | NA | TRBJ1-2 | TRBV4-3
CASSQEPQGVGTEAFF | TGTGCCAGCAGCCAAGAGCCGCAGGGGGTAGGGACTGAAGCTTTCTTT | once | TRBD1 | TRBJ1-1 | TRBV4-2
CASSENRLGQPQHF | TGTGCCAGCAGTGAAAACAGGCTGGGCCAGCCCCAGCATTTT | NA | NA | TRBJ1-5 | TRBV2
CASSLGLAGAETQYF | TGTGCCAGCAGCTTAGGACTAGCGGGAGCAGAGACCCAGTACTTC | NA | TRBD2 | TRBJ2-5 | TRBV11-2
CASSLGLAGYQETQYF | TGCGCCAGCAGCCTAGGACTAGCGGGGTACCAAGAGACCCAGTACTTC | NA | TRBD2 | TRBJ2-5 | TRBV5-1
CASSPRTGRYNYGYTF | TGTGCCAGCAGTCCTCGGACAGGGCGTTATAACTATGGCTACACCTTC | NA | TRBD1 | TRBJ1-2 | TRBV28
CSVEDLRYEQYF | TGCAGCGTTGAAGATCTCCGGTACGAGCAGTACTTC | NA | NA | TRBJ2-7 | TRBV29-1
CASSPVEGAGYEQYF | TGCGCCAGCAGCCCAGTCGAGGGGGCAGGTTACGAGCAGTACTTC | NA | TRBD1 | TRBJ2-7 | TRBV4-3
CASRGTGGEQYF | TGTGCCAGCAGGGGTACAGGGGGCGAGCAGTACTTC | NA | TRBD1 | TRBJ2-7 | TRBV2
CASSEGTGPYEQYF | TGTGCCAGCAGCGAAGGGACAGGGCCCTACGAGCAGTACTTC | NA | TRBD1 | TRBJ2-7 | TRBV7-2
CASSFYLQGARGYTF | TGTGCCAGCAGCTTCTATTTACAGGGGGCGCGGGGCTACACCTTC | NA | TRBD1 | TRBJ1-2 | TRBV7-2
CASSSRTGWGNQPQHF | TGTGCCAGCAGCTCAAGGACAGGGTGGGGCAATCAGCCCCAGCATTTT | NA | TRBD1 | TRBJ1-5 | TRBV5-5
CASNKDRGNYNEQFF | TGTGCCAGCAATAAGGACAGGGGGAACTACAATGAGCAGTTCTTC | NA | TRBD1 | TRBJ2-1 | TRBV6-5
CASSFGLAYNEQFF | TGTGCCAGCAGCTTCGGACTCGCCTACAATGAGCAGTTCTTC | NA | NA | TRBJ2-1 | TRBV5-5
CASSPGTGDQPQHF | TGTGCCAGCTCACCCGGGACAGGGGATCAGCCCCAGCATTTT | NA | TRBD1 | TRBJ1-5 | TRBV18
CASSLGGLAGGLLDEQFF | TGCGCCAGCAGCTTGGGGGGACTAGCGGGGGGGCTTCTGGATGAGCAGTTCTTC | NA | TRBD2 | TRBJ2-1 | TRBV5-1